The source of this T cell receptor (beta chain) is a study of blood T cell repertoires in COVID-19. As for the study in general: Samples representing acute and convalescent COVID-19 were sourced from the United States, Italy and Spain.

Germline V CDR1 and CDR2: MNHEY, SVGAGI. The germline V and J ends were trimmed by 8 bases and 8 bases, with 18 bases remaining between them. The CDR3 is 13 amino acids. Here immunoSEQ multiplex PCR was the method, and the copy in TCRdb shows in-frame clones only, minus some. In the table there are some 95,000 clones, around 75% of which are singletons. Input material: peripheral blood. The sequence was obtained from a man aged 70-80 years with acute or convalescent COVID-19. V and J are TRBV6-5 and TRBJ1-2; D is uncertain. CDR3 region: CASHGRGSWGYTF. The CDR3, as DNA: TGTGCCAGCCATGGGCGGGGATCTTGGGGCTACACCTTC.